This note documents a single T cell receptor (beta chain) sequence. Its antigen is unknown. The table came from immunoSEQ multiplex PCR; TCRdb's copy has only in-frame clones and leaves some out. This sample carries around 140,000 clones, about 92% of them seen once, and the ten largest clones take around 5.1%. The sample belongs to a study of T cell responses to AZD1222 COVID-19 vaccine. Whole-study findings and limits: In a largely white British group with more females than males, clonal diversity was possibly underestimated. At baseline, just 5 or 6 AZD1222 recipients tested seropositive.

The germline V and J ends were trimmed by 2 bases and 1 base, with 9 bases remaining between them. CDR3 length: 15 amino acids. The V gene's germline CDR1 is MNHEY and CDR2 SVGEGT. This chain connects TRBV6-2 or TRBV6-3 to TRBJ1-5; D gene unclear. The source material was peripheral blood, sampled on day 0 of AZD1222 vaccination. The sequence was obtained from an adult in good health. CDR3 protein: CASSYPTGSNQPQHF. The DNA for the CDR3 is TGTGCCAGCAGTTACCCCACGGGGAGCAATCAGCCCCAGCATTTT.